Following are 6 T cell receptor beta chains from one sample sequenced in a study of blood T cells in healthy people across ages. The second PCR ran about 6 to 12 cycles with a sample-barcoded 5' primer and J-beta primers. TCRdb reanalysed the 5' RACE reads using MiXCR and keeps one entry per CDR3 protein. The sample shows over 700,000 distinct CDR3 sequences, approximately 25% of them seen only once. In addition, the sample was reused for a study of T cells of mothers and their children.

Sequencing was carried out using blood. The receptors derive from a boy younger than 18 in good health.

The V gene is TRBV29-1, the J gene TRBJ1-1, with D unresolved. Germline CDR1 and CDR2: SQVTM and ANQGSEA. V shed 4 bases and J shed 4 bases, with 7 bases lying between them. The CDR3 is 11 residues long. CDR3 protein: CSVATVTEAFF. As DNA, the CDR3 is TGCAGCGTTGCTACAGTCACTGAAGCTTTCTTT.

The chain links TRBV6-6 to TRBJ1-5; no clear D gene. The CDR3 extends over 14 amino acids. Germline assignment: CDR1 MNHNY and CDR2 SVGAGI (reference sequence). The ends were cut back, 0 bases at V and 4 bases at J, with 7 bases in the middle. CDR3 sequence reads: CASSYSKGNQPQHF. The CDR3, as DNA: TGTGCCAGCAGTTACTCGAAGGGAAATCAGCCCCAGCATTTT.

This clonotype came up once. This chain links TRBV29-1 with TRBJ1-2; 9 nucleotides align to TRBD1. The CDR3 contains 13 residues. V was clipped by 6 bases and J by 7 bases; unmatched bases: 9. Per germline, CDR1 SQVTM and CDR2 ANQGSEA. The CDR3 DNA reads as TGCAGCGTCGCACAGGGGGCGTCCGGTGGCTACACCTTC. This encodes CSVAQGASGGYTF.

The rearrangement joins TRBV12-3 or TRBV12-4 to TRBJ2-1; the D is unclear. This CDR3 is built from 12 residues. With 6 bases removed from V and 9 bases from J, the gap between germline ends came to 12 bases. The CDR3: CASSRRSGEQFF. DNA for the CDR3: TGTGCCAGCAGCCGACGTTCGGGTGAGCAGTTCTTC.

This clonotype turned up a few times. The genes are TRBV10-2 and TRBJ2-5; D remains ambiguous. This CDR3 comprises 14 residues. The germline V gene encodes CDR1 WSHSY and CDR2 SAAADI. Trimming cost V 3 bases and J 0 bases, with 8 bases left between them. Written as DNA, the CDR3 is TGCGCCAGCAGTGAATGGAAGTACCAAGAGACCCAGTACTTC. Its translation: CASSEWKYQETQYF.

This clonotype occurred a few times. The chain recombines TRBV29-1 with TRBJ1-2; no reliable D call. This CDR3 spans 11 amino acids. Germline V lookup: CDR1 SQVTM, CDR2 ANQGSEA. V lost 0 bases to trimming and J lost 5 bases, with 4 bases between them. CDR3 nucleotide sequence: TGCAGCGTTGAAGATCCTTATGGCTACACCTTC. It codes for CSVEDPYGYTF.